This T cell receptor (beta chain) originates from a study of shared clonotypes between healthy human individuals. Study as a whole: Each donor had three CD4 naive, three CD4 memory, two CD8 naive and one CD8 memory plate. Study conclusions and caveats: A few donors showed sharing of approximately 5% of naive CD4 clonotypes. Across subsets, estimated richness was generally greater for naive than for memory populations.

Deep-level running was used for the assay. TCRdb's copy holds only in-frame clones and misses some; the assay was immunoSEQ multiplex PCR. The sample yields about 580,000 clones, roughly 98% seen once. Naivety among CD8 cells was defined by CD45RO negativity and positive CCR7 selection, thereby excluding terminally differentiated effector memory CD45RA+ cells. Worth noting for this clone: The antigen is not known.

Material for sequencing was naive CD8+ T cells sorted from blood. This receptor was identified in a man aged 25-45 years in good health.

The CDR3 loop reads CASSLLLGRSLNEQFF. CDR3 sequence (DNA): TGTGCCAGCAGCTTATTACTCGGTCGATCCCTCAATGAGCAGTTCTTC. The chain links TRBV7-9 to TRBJ2-1; D not certain. CDR1 SEHNR and CDR2 FQNEAQ come from the germline V gene (reference sequence). The CDR3 contains 16 residues. Trimming shortened V by 2 bases and J by 6 bases, and 17 bases separated the two germline ends.